One sample yielded the 18 T cell receptor beta chains listed below, sequenced in a study of blood T cell repertoires in COVID-19. The table came from immunoSEQ multiplex PCR; TCRdb's copy has only in-frame clones and leaves some out. The profile covers some 60,000 clones, with around 80% appearing a single time and more than 7% taken by the ten largest. Sequencing used peripheral blood. The receptor set was obtained from a man aged 55 to 70 with acute or convalescent COVID-19.

V gene TRBV28 combines with J gene TRBJ1-2; D call uncertain. With 2 bases removed from V and 6 bases from J, the gap between germline ends came to 13 bases. CDR3 length: 14 amino acids. Germline assignment: CDR1 MDHEN and CDR2 SYDVKM. The DNA for the CDR3 is TGTGCCAGCAGTTTACCTAGGATCCTCAATGGCTACACCTTC. This codes for CASSLPRILNGYTF.

The V call is TRBV5-1, the J call TRBJ2-1; no reliable D call. V lost 1 base and J 0 bases, leaving 8 bases between the germline ends. Looked up from germline, CDR1 is SGHRS and CDR2 is YFSETQ. The CDR3 extends over 15 amino acids. In DNA, the CDR3 is TGCGCCAGCAGCTTGATCCGGAGCTCCTACAATGAGCAGTTCTTC. Translated, it gives CASSLIRSSYNEQFF.

The rearrangement links TRBV6-1 to TRBJ1-1; D gene ambiguous. CDR1 is MNHNS and CDR2 is SASEGT in the germline V gene. The CDR3 spans 11 residues. The V and J ends lost 3 bases and 8 bases respectively, with 7 bases between them. Here the CDR3 DNA reads TGTGCCAGCAGTGAGTACAGAGAAGCTTTCTTT. It codes for CASSEYREAFF.

The genes are TRBV2 and TRBJ2-7; D possibly corresponds to TRBD2 (6 bases). The CDR3 sequence is 13 residues long. The V and J ends lost 7 bases and 4 bases respectively, with 14 bases between them. CDR1 is SNHLY and CDR2 is FYNNEI in the germline V gene. The CDR3 coding sequence is TGTGCCAGCAAAGAGGACTATTCATACGAGCAGTACTTC. Its protein product is CASKEDYSYEQYF.

The V call is TRBV28, the J call TRBJ2-5, with 11 nucleotides matching TRBD2. Unmatched junction bases numbered 3, after V lost 4 bases and J lost 2 bases. The CDR3 is made up of 15 amino acids. From germline, CDR1 is MDHEN and CDR2 SYDVKM. In nucleotides, the CDR3 is TGTGCCAGCAGTTCTACTAGCGGGGGTCAAGAGACCCAGTACTTC. This gives the protein CASSSTSGGQETQYF.

The V and J genes are TRBV14 and TRBJ1-2; D perhaps matches TRBD1 (5 bases). V was pared by 3 bases and J by 4 bases, with 18 bases between. Germline CDR1 SGHDN, CDR2 FVKESK. The CDR3 is made up of 16 amino acids. This CDR3 reads CASSQIHTRALYGYTF. The CDR3 coding sequence is TGTGCCAGCAGCCAGATACACACCAGGGCTCTCTATGGCTACACCTTC.

V usage is TRBV6-1 and J usage is TRBJ1-5, with D perhaps matching TRBD1 (6 bases). Per the germline V gene, CDR1 is MNHNS and CDR2 is SASEGT. V was shortened by 3 bases and J by 4 bases, with 10 bases between the two germline ends. This CDR3 has 14 amino acids. As DNA, the CDR3 is TGTGCCAGCAGTGAGCAACAGGGAAATCAGCCCCAGCATTTT. Protein sequence: CASSEQQGNQPQHF.

About this clone itself: Other DNA sequences in the same sample also yield this CDR3. V and J are TRBV11-3 and TRBJ2-1; 8 bases agree with TRBD2. The trim removed 6 bases at V and 7 bases at J, leaving 11 bases unmatched. CDR3 size: 15 residues. Per germline, CDR1 SGHNT and CDR2 YENEEA. The CDR3 spells CASSLTGGPLNEQFF. In DNA form, the CDR3 reads TGTGCCAGCAGTCTCACGGGGGGGCCATTGAATGAGCAGTTCTTC. Full variable domain (remainder filled in from reference TRBV11-3 and TRBJ2-1): EAGVVQSPRYKIIEKKQPVAFWCNPISGHNTLYWYLQNLGQGPELLIRYENEEAVDDSQLPKDRFSAERLKGVDSTLKIQPAELGDSAVYLCASSLTGGPLNEQFFGPGTRLTVL.

The genes are TRBV18 and TRBJ2-1, with 13 nucleotides matching TRBD2. Looked up from germline, CDR1 is KGHSH and CDR2 is LQKENI. J gave up 15 bases and V 4 bases, and 18 bases lay outside the gene matches. The CDR3 runs 17 residues. As DNA, the CDR3 is TGTGCCAGCTCACTATGGACTAGCGGGGGCTCCCAATCTCCTCGGTTCTTC. This encodes CASSLWTSGGSQSPRFF. The whole variable domain, filled in from reference TRBV18 and TRBJ2-1, reads NAGVMQNPRHLVRRRGQEARLRCSPMKGHSHVYWYRQLPEEGLKFMVYLQKENIIDESGMPKERFSAEFPKEGPSILRIQQVVRGDSAAYFCASSLWTSGGSQSPRFFGPGTRLTVL.

This chain uses TRBV30 with TRBJ2-3; 7 bases agree with TRBD1. This CDR3 is 14 amino acids long. Germline V lookup: CDR1 GTSNPN, CDR2 SVGIG (reference sequence). The ends lost 1 base at V and 1 base at J; junction bases unmatched: 2. The CDR3 DNA reads TGTGCCTGGAGTGCGCAGGGGGGCACAGATACGCAGTATTTT. It translates to CAWSAQGGTDTQYF.

This chain links TRBV5-1 with TRBJ2-2; a possible D gene is TRBD1 (5 bases). Per germline, CDR1 SGHRS and CDR2 YFSETQ. The CDR3 contains 15 residues. Trimming took off 1 base at V and 0 bases at J, with 7 bases between the two ends. The CDR3 DNA sequence: TGCGCCAGCAGCTTGCCAGGGACGAACACCGGGGAGCTGTTTTTT. Translating it yields CASSLPGTNTGELFF.

This clone was seen a single time. V usage is TRBV5-1 and J usage is TRBJ2-1; 7 nucleotides match TRBD2. Losses at the gene ends were 3 bases for V and 6 bases for J; bases not matched to a gene: 12. Looked up from germline, CDR1 is SGHRS and CDR2 is YFSETQ. The CDR3 runs 16 residues. The chain's CDR3 is CASSSLGLVEVNEQFF. The DNA of the CDR3 is TGCGCCAGCAGCTCGTTAGGACTAGTTGAGGTCAATGAGCAGTTCTTC.

The gene calls are TRBV27 and TRBJ1-5; 9 positions match TRBD1. Looked up from germline, CDR1 is MNHEY and CDR2 is SMNVEV (reference sequence). The length of the CDR3 is 15 residues. J was trimmed by 2 bases and V by 5 bases; bases with no gene match: 4. The CDR3 nucleotides read TGTGCCAGCAGTCATAGGACAGGGGGCAATCAGCCCCAGCATTTT. Protein: CASSHRTGGNQPQHF.

J is TRBJ1-5 and V is TRBV6-1; possible D gene TRBD1, 5 bases. CDR1 is MNHNS and CDR2 is SASEGT in the germline V gene. The CDR3 is 15 amino acids. V was trimmed by 1 base and J by 6 bases, leaving 13 bases between them. The CDR3: CASSEVDQGGQPQHF. The CDR3 DNA follows: TGTGCCAGCAGTGAAGTCGACCAGGGAGGTCAGCCCCAGCATTTT.

V is TRBV6-1 and J is TRBJ1-4; TRBD1 might be the D (6 bases). Trimming took 1 base from V and 7 from J, leaving 13 bases between them. Germline V gene data show CDR1 as MNHNS and CDR2 as SASEGT. The CDR3 is 15 amino acids. DNA of the CDR3: TGTGCCAGCAGTGAAGGGGCAGGGGCGGGTGAAAAACTGTTTTTT. This codes for CASSEGAGAGEKLFF.

V and J are TRBV4-1 and TRBJ1-5; D call uncertain. CDR3 length equals 16 residues. Trimming took 0 bases from V and 0 from J, leaving 9 bases between them. Germline-derived CDR1 and CDR2 are MGHRA and YSYEKL. The CDR3 DNA reads TGCGCCAGCAGCCAAGAAGGACTGAATAGCAATCAGCCCCAGCATTTT. Protein sequence: CASSQEGLNSNQPQHF.

This clone came up once. The chain carries TRBV7-9 and TRBJ2-2; 11 bases are a match to TRBD1. Trimming cost V 4 bases and J 5 bases; bases outside gene matches: 9. CDR3 size: 17 residues. In germline, CDR1 is SEHNR, CDR2 FQNEAQ (reference sequence). CDR3 protein: CASSSGQGAFLTGELFF. CDR3 nucleotide sequence: TGTGCCAGCAGCTCCGGACAGGGGGCTTTTCTTACCGGGGAGCTGTTTTTT.

The rearrangement uses TRBV11-3 and TRBJ2-5; 9 positions agree with TRBD1. Per the germline V gene, CDR1 is SGHNT and CDR2 is YENEEA. The ends lost 4 bases at V and 2 bases at J; junction bases unmatched: 2. The CDR3 has 14 amino acids. The CDR3 loop is CASSWGQGQETQYF. CDR3 in DNA: TGTGCCAGCAGCTGGGGACAGGGACAAGAGACCCAGTACTTC. The full variable domain, its missing parts supplied by reference TRBV11-3 and TRBJ2-5, is EAGVVQSPRYKIIEKKQPVAFWCNPISGHNTLYWYLQNLGQGPELLIRYENEEAVDDSQLPKDRFSAERLKGVDSTLKIQPAELGDSAVYLCASSWGQGQETQYFGPGTRLLVL.